This TCR beta chain was obtained from a study of control samples from healthy donors and cancer patients. Some clones are missing from TCRdb's copy, which holds only in-frame ones; the method was immunoSEQ multiplex PCR. Seen here are some 130,000 clones, 92% observed once, and the top ten hold approximately 6%. Per the germline V gene, CDR1 is SEHNR and CDR2 is FQNEAQ (reference sequence). The V end lost 2 bases, the J end lost 4 bases, and 19 bases lay between the germline ends. The CDR3 loop spans 17 amino acids. The clonotype comes from a man between 18 and 29 years old in good health. The specimen sequenced was blood. The chain recombines TRBV7-9 with TRBJ2-3; tentative D call: TRBD2 (5 bases). The CDR3 nucleotides are TGTGCCAGCAGCTTACTCCGTCGGCTAGCAGGTGCAGATACGCAGTATTTT. Residues: CASSLLRRLAGADTQYF.